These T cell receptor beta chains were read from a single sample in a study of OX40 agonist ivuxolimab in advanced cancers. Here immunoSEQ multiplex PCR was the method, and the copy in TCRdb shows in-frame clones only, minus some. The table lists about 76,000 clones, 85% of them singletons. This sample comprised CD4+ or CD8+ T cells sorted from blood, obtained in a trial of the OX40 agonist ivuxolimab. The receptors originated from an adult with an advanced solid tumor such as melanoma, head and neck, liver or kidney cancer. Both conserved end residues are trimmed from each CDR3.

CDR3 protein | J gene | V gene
ASSLDPGANQPQH | TRBJ1-5 | TRBV11-2
ASSFSGGRQPQH | TRBJ1-5 | TRBV5-6
ASSPGTGSYNEQF | TRBJ2-1 | TRBV27
AGAGKTEAF | TRBJ1-1 | TRBV6-6
ASSATLKQGLTKNIQY | TRBJ2-4 | TRBV7-9
ASSLGLAGGADTQY | TRBJ2-3 | TRBV11-2
ASSLETGSYEQY | TRBJ2-7 | TRBV27
AIRGGYEQY | TRBJ2-7 | TRBV10-3
ASSLSRTSTDTQY | TRBJ2-3 | TRBV6-1
ATSRARGVTDTQY | TRBJ2-3 | TRBV15
ASSPLGGELF | TRBJ2-2 | TRBV7-9
ASSYPDRQAF | TRBJ1-1 | TRBV6-5
ASSLMCTESNEKLF | TRBJ1-4 | TRBV7-3
ASGLKTTDRRGEKLF | TRBJ1-4 | TRBV12-5
ASSLSPTGELF | TRBJ2-2 | TRBV9
ASIPSAGALSYEQY | TRBJ2-7 | TRBV19
ASSRQGANTDTQY | TRBJ2-3 | TRBV4-3
ASSPAGGLAGLNEQF | TRBJ2-1 | TRBV7-9
ASSFGRLNTEAF | TRBJ1-1 | TRBV19
ASSGTGIGYT | TRBJ1-2 | TRBV2
ASSLRSMRNQETQY | TRBJ2-5 | TRBV5-4
ASGLGVVPADTQY | TRBJ2-3 | TRBV12-5
ASSSETRRSEQY | TRBJ2-7 | TRBV5-1
ASSSSDRGSTNEKLF | TRBJ1-4 | TRBV7-9
ASSGTSGVKTQY | TRBJ2-5 | TRBV11-2
ASSVDMGPSYEQY | TRBJ2-7 | TRBV9
ASSLEWGSYNEQF | TRBJ2-1 | TRBV7-2
ASSLVVADTQY | TRBJ2-3 | TRBV11-3
ASSYSRDYHEEQY | TRBJ2-7 | TRBV6-6
ASSTVGPKVRGLNTEAF | TRBJ1-1 | TRBV21-1
ASSMGANVLT | TRBJ2-6 | TRBV19
AISKGRGSDTQY | TRBJ2-3 | TRBV10-3
AWREGGLQETQY | TRBJ2-5 | TRBV30
ASSKSDRAFGLGNQPQH | TRBJ1-5 | TRBV19
ASRKGTSSYNEQF | TRBJ2-1 | TRBV5-8
AWSADRFSGANVLT | TRBJ2-6 | TRBV30
ASSLKGNTIY | TRBJ1-3 | TRBV28
ASSMRGVGGSRDQPQH | TRBJ1-5 | TRBV19
ASKQGGTGELF | TRBJ2-2 | TRBV6-6
ASTKPSTDTQY | TRBJ2-3 | TRBV6-5
ASSQELWAGQNTEAF | TRBJ1-1 | TRBV14
AISDLGFEQF | TRBJ2-1 | TRBV10-3
ASSLRGRDHEQY | TRBJ2-7 | TRBV7-2